The clone carrying this TCR beta chain was seen repeatedly, ten times or more. As yet, its antigen is unknown. This specimen belongs to a study of metastatic and nonmetastatic thyroid tumors. Per the original data handling: A classifier of distant metastasis in papillary thyroid cancer was built from CDR3 differences (across clinicopathological groups). TCRdb used MiXCR to call clones anew from the PCR reads. The V and J calls reflect TCRdb's pipeline rather than the authors' work. The data hold roughly 40,000 clones, with around 16% observed a single time. The CDR3 runs to 14 residues. Germline V gene lookup returns CDR1 LGHDT and CDR2 YNNKEL (reference sequence). V gave up 1 base and J gave up 7 bases; unmatched junction bases: 5. Ahead of thyroid surgery, no patient had received treatment of any kind. General study findings and limits: Within blood and tumor, benign nodules reportedly had significantly lower TCR beta diversity than malignant thyroid tumors did.

This TCR derives from a female donor with papillary thyroid cancer or a benign thyroid nodule (not recorded which). Some clones in this sample may be carry-over from other donors' samples. The chain couples TRBV3-1 to TRBJ2-7; 9 bases align to TRBD2. The material sequenced was blood. CDR3: CASSQGSSGIEQYF. The CDR3 DNA reads TGTGCCAGCAGCCAAGGGTCTAGCGGGATTGAGCAGTACTTC.